This passage covers 27 T cell receptor beta chains from one sample sequenced in a study of molecular identifiers for immune sequencing clone quantification. Each CDR3 protein gets one entry after TCRdb re-called the PCR reads with MiXCR. The data contain some 320,000 distinct CDR3 sequences, roughly a fifth of them singletons. Specimen: naive CD8+ T cells from blood, with Jurkat cell RNA spiked in. Subset here: FACS-sorted CD8+CD4-CCR7+CD45RA+ naive T cells. The receptors stem from a human donor in good health. Some libraries in this study had Jurkat cell RNA spiked in.

With regard to this clonotype: A much larger clone is a single base away; this may be a read error. V gene TRBV11-2 combines with J gene TRBJ2-7; no clear D gene. This CDR3 contains 15 residues. V lost 0 bases and J 7 bases, leaving 16 bases between the germline ends. Per the germline V gene, CDR1 is SGHAT and CDR2 is FQNNGV. The CDR3 is CASSLDIPRYGEQYF. The CDR3 DNA follows: TGTGCCAGCAGCTTAGATATTCCCAGGTACGGAGAGCAGTACTTC. Drawing the rest from reference TRBV11-2 and TRBJ2-7, the complete variable domain is EAGVAQSPRYKIIEKRQSVAFWCNPISGHATLYWYQQILGQGPKLLIQFQNNGVVDDSQLPKDRFSAERLKGVDSTLKIQPAKLEDSAVYLCASSLDIPRYGEQYFGPGTRLTVT.

This clonotype has at least ten counts. The gene calls are TRBV7-9 and TRBJ2-1; TRBD2 might be the D (6 bases). V was pared by 5 bases and J by 6 bases, with 14 bases between. Germline assignment: CDR1 SEHNR and CDR2 FQNEAQ (reference sequence). The CDR3 extends over 14 amino acids. The DNA of the CDR3 is TGTGCCAGCAGCCCGCCCGGGGGTAGCAATGAGCAGTTCTTC. As protein: CASSPPGGSNEQFF. The whole variable domain, filled in from reference TRBV7-9 and TRBJ2-1, reads DTGVSQNPRHKITKRGQNVTFRCDPISEHNRLYWYRQTLGQGPEFLTYFQNEAQLEKSRLLSDRFSAERPKGSFSTLEIQRTEQGDSAMYLCASSPPGGSNEQFFGPGTRLTVL.

This clonotype was counted ten times or more. V usage is TRBV6-5 and J usage is TRBJ2-5; 14 nucleotides agree with TRBD2. CDR3 length: 18 residues. CDR1 and CDR2 from the germline V gene are MNHEY and SVGAGI. Trimming took 5 bases from V and 1 from J; bases not matched to a gene: 9. The CDR3 DNA is TGTGCCAGCAGTAAAAGGACTAGCGGGAGGAGGGGCCAAGAGACCCAGTACTTC. This encodes CASSKRTSGRRGQETQYF.

The V and J genes are TRBV27 and TRBJ2-3; D gene uncertain. Trimming removed 4 bases at V and 6 bases at J, with 11 bases between. Per germline, CDR1 MNHEY and CDR2 SMNVEV (reference sequence). The CDR3 sequence is 13 residues long. The CDR3 nucleotides read TGTGCCAGCAGTTCCCTCCGTATGGATACGCAGTATTTT. This translates into CASSSLRMDTQYF.

This clonotype was seen a few times. The chain recombines TRBV27 with TRBJ2-6, with unresolved D. CDR3 length: 16 amino acids. V was cut by 6 bases and J by 0 bases, with 12 bases left in between. Germline assignment: CDR1 MNHEY and CDR2 SMNVEV (reference sequence). This CDR3 reads CASSILTPSGANVLTF. As DNA, the CDR3 is TGTGCCAGCAGCATATTAACACCCTCTGGGGCCAACGTCCTGACTTTC.

This clonotype was detected many times. This chain uses TRBV12-3 or TRBV12-4 with TRBJ2-7; D possibly matches TRBD1 or TRBD2 (5 bases each). The CDR3 consists of 16 residues. Trimming left V 6 bases short and J 1 base short, with 19 bases between. Here the CDR3 reads CASSPAGAPGSYEQYF. CDR3 nucleotides: TGTGCCAGCAGCCCCGCCGGGGCACCGGGGTCCTACGAGCAGTACTTC.

Comments on this clonotype: Given a much more abundant clone one base away, this may be a read error. The V call is TRBV28, the J call TRBJ2-7; 10 nucleotides align to TRBD2. The CDR3 is made up of 14 amino acids. The germline V gene encodes CDR1 MDHEN and CDR2 SYDVKM. Losses at the gene ends were 10 bases for V and 6 bases for J; bases not matched to a gene: 12. CDR3 nucleotide sequence: TGTGCCACCGAAGGACTAGCGGAAGGGGGCGAGCAGTACTTC. This sequence encodes CATEGLAEGGEQYF.

The J gene is TRBJ2-3, the V gene TRBV6-2 or TRBV6-3; D unclear. The V gene lost 0 bases and the J gene lost 6 bases, with 7 bases spanning the gap. The CDR3 has 13 amino acids. The germline V gene has CDR1 MNHEY and CDR2 SVGEGT. CDR3 nucleotide sequence: TGTGCCAGCAGTTACTCTGGTTTCGATACGCAGTATTTT. This translates into CASSYSGFDTQYF.

This clonotype was seen many times. V is TRBV19 and J is TRBJ2-7; D may be TRBD1 or TRBD2 (6 bases each). The germline CDR1 and CDR2 sequences are LNHDA and SQIVND (reference sequence). This CDR3 spans 15 amino acids. The V gene lost 5 bases and the J gene lost 4 bases, with 18 bases spanning the gap. The CDR3 coding sequence is TGTGCCAGTAGTCCTTCCGGGGGCCTCGGTTACGAGCAGTACTTC. Translated: CASSPSGGLGYEQYF. Looking up the rest from reference TRBV19 and TRBJ2-7 gives the full variable domain: DGGITQSPKYLFRKEGQNVTLSCEQNLNHDAMYWYRQDPGQGLRLIYYSQIVNDFQKGDIAEGYSVSREKKESFPLTVTSAQKNPTAFYLCASSPSGGLGYEQYFGPGTRLTVT.

This chain links TRBV4-3 with TRBJ2-7, with TRBD1 matching over 7 bases. CDR1 is LGHNA and CDR2 is YSLEER in the germline V gene. This CDR3 is 15 amino acids long. V shed 4 bases, J shed 2 bases, and the junction held 8 bases outside the gene matches. The CDR3 reads CASSRSRDSTYEQYF. The CDR3 DNA reads as TGCGCCAGCAGCCGAAGCCGGGACAGCACCTACGAGCAGTACTTC.

Details on this clonotype: This may come from a read error, since a much larger clone is one base off. The J gene is TRBJ1-5, the V gene TRBV30; 9 nucleotides line up with TRBD1. This CDR3 spans 15 amino acids. V was pared by 3 bases and J by 0 bases, with 3 bases of the junction left unmatched. The germline V gene has CDR1 GTSNPN and CDR2 SVGIG (reference sequence). CDR3 in amino acids: CAWRDRGYSNQPQHF. For the CDR3, the DNA is TGTGCCTGGAGGGACAGGGGCTATAGCAATCAGCCCCAGCATTTT.

V usage is TRBV11-2 and J usage is TRBJ2-3; 9 positions match TRBD2. CDR1 SGHAT and CDR2 FQNNGV come from the germline V gene. V dropped 5 bases and J dropped 3; count of bases not matched to a gene: 9. This CDR3 has 16 residues. Here the CDR3 reads CASSHIAGGRTDTQYF. CDR3 DNA: TGTGCCAGCAGCCATATCGCGGGGGGGCGGACAGATACGCAGTATTTT.

This clonotype occurred many times. This chain uses TRBV28 with TRBJ2-6; TRBD1 aligns across 8 bases. The trim removed 8 bases at V and 2 bases at J, leaving 17 bases unmatched. The CDR3 loop spans 19 amino acids. The V gene's germline CDR1 is MDHEN and CDR2 SYDVKM. The CDR3 region has the DNA TGTGCCAGCCATCCAAGGACAGGGAGAACGGTGGCTGGGGCCAACGTCCTGACTTTC. The encoded protein is CASHPRTGRTVAGANVLTF.

This clonotype was found many times. The CDR3 region has the DNA TGTGCCAGCAGGCAGGACGGGGATCAGCCCCAGCATTTT. Protein sequence: CASRQDGDQPQHF. The genes are TRBV6-1 and TRBJ1-5; no firm D call. CDR3 length equals 13 residues. Looked up from germline, CDR1 is MNHNS and CDR2 is SASEGT. V lost 6 bases and J 5 bases, leaving 11 bases between the germline ends.

This clonotype was found a few times. The V and J genes are TRBV29-1 and TRBJ1-3; D call uncertain. The V end was cut by 2 bases, the J end by 0 bases, with 17 bases between. Germline V lookup: CDR1 SQVTM, CDR2 ANQGSEA. The CDR3 runs to 17 residues. The DNA of the CDR3 is TGCAGCGTTGAATATGCGGCAGCTTACCCCTCTGGAAACACCATATATTTT. Residues: CSVEYAAAYPSGNTIYF.

This clonotype was seen ten or more times. The chain is built from TRBV7-9 and TRBJ2-3; 9 positions match TRBD2. In germline, CDR1 is SEHNR, CDR2 FQNEAQ (reference sequence). Losses at the gene ends were 1 base for V and 2 bases for J; bases not matched to a gene: 10. The CDR3 loop spans 18 amino acids. CDR3 coding DNA: TGTGCCAGCAGCTTAGTTGCACGGACTAGCGTTTACACAGATACGCAGTATTTT. It yields the protein CASSLVARTSVYTDTQYF.

This clonotype was seen ten or more times. The V and J genes are TRBV12-3 or TRBV12-4 and TRBJ2-3, with a tentative D call TRBD1 (6 bases). The CDR3 totals 16 residues. V dropped 3 bases and J dropped 4 bases, with 17 bases sitting between them. The CDR3 nucleotides are TGTGCCAGCAGTTTTTCTTCTGGGGGCGGCGCAGATACGCAGTATTTT. Translation: CASSFSSGGGADTQYF.

The rearrangement joins TRBV11-3 to TRBJ2-7; the D call may be TRBD1 or TRBD2 (5 bases each). The CDR3 runs 14 residues. Trimming cost V 1 base and J 7 bases, with 14 bases left between them. Germline-derived CDR1 and CDR2 are SGHNT and YENEEA. CDR3 loop: CASSLAGPPLEQYF. CDR3 DNA sequence: TGTGCCAGCAGCTTAGCGGGGCCCCCTTTGGAGCAGTACTTC.

As for this clonotype: A much larger clonotype is one base distant, so this may be a read error. J is TRBJ1-5 and V is TRBV19; D may be TRBD1 (5 bases). Trimming took off 7 bases at V and 6 bases at J, with 16 bases between the two ends. CDR1 LNHDA and CDR2 SQIVND come from the germline V gene (reference sequence). The CDR3 length is 14 residues. For the CDR3, the DNA is TGTGCCAGTACCCCGACCGGGGGGAGTCAGCCCCAGCATTTT. The encoded protein is CASTPTGGSQPQHF.

Points on this clonotype: A much larger clone is a single base away; this may be a read error. This sequence joins TRBV4-2 and TRBJ1-1; D perhaps matches TRBD1 (5 bases). This CDR3 is 15 amino acids long. Looked up from germline, CDR1 is LGHNA and CDR2 is YNFKEQ. CDR3 in DNA: TGTGCCAGCAGCCCGGAGGGTAATTGGGGGACTGAAGCTTCCTTT. Translation: CASSPEGNWGTEASF.

This clonotype was seen ten or more times. This chain joins TRBV5-6 and TRBJ2-5; 9 positions agree with TRBD2. In germline, CDR1 is SGHDT, CDR2 YYEEEE. V gave up 1 base and J gave up 4 bases; unmatched junction bases: 5. The CDR3 has 15 amino acids. CDR3 sequence reads: CASSLLAGAGETQYF. The CDR3 DNA is TGTGCCAGCAGCTTGTTAGCGGGAGCTGGAGAGACCCAGTACTTC.

V gene TRBV19 combines with J gene TRBJ2-1; TRBD2 matches at 7 bases. J gave up 7 bases and V 3 bases, and 15 bases lay outside the gene matches. Per germline, CDR1 LNHDA and CDR2 SQIVND (reference sequence). There are 17 residues in the CDR3. The CDR3 region is CASSIVTGTTEGNEQFF. In DNA, the CDR3 is TGTGCCAGTAGTATTGTCACCGGGACTACGGAGGGGAATGAGCAGTTCTTC.

This clonotype was seen only a few times. V usage is TRBV29-1 and J usage is TRBJ2-7; no definite D call. Per the germline V gene, CDR1 is SQVTM and CDR2 is ANQGSEA. This CDR3 is 13 amino acids long. Trimming cost V 3 bases and J 4 bases, with 13 bases left between them. Here the CDR3 DNA reads TGCAGCGTTGAGTTGGTGGGTACGTACGAGCAGTACTTC. Translating it yields CSVELVGTYEQYF.

The rearrangement links TRBV12-3 or TRBV12-4 to TRBJ1-4; D gene ambiguous. The V and J ends lost 2 bases and 7 bases respectively, with 11 bases between them. This CDR3 is 14 amino acids long. CDR3 protein: CASSLTGFTEKLFF. Here the CDR3 DNA reads TGTGCCAGCAGTTTAACTGGGTTTACTGAAAAACTGTTTTTT.

This clonotype was seen ten or more times. J is TRBJ2-1 and V is TRBV27; D is undetermined. The germline gives CDR1 MNHEY, CDR2 SMNVEV (reference sequence). V gave up 5 bases and J gave up 4 bases, with 15 bases separating them. CDR3 length: 15 amino acids. The CDR3 DNA follows: TGTGCCAGCAGTCCGGACCGTCTGATTTACAATGAGCAGTTCTTC. Translated, it gives CASSPDRLIYNEQFF.

This clonotype was observed a few times. This could be a read error, since a much larger clone is one nucleotide away. The V gene is TRBV28, the J gene TRBJ2-7, with a tentative D call TRBD1 (5 bases). Looked up from germline, CDR1 is MDHEN and CDR2 is SYDVKM. CDR3 size: 15 residues. The CDR3 nucleotides read TGTGCCTGCAGTCAAGGGGCAGGCTACTCCTACGAGCAGTACTTC. Translated, it gives CACSQGAGYSYEQYF.

Concerning this clonotype: This may be a read error: a much more frequent sequence differs by one nucleotide. The CDR3 is CAIRQEHEQFF. CDR3 DNA: TGTGCCATCAGACAGGAGCATGAGCAGTTCTTC. The chain employs TRBV10-3 and TRBJ2-1, with a weak D call TRBD1 (5 bases). The CDR3 spans 11 residues. V lost 6 bases and J 8 bases, leaving 8 bases between the germline ends. Germline-derived CDR1 and CDR2 are ENHRY and SYGVKD.